This TCR beta chain was recovered during a study of CD8 T cells in ankylosing spondylitis. Findings and limits, study-wide: What appeared characteristic of ankylosing spondylitis blood was a TCR beta motif of about eight highly homologous variants.

This clonotype has ten or more counts. Its target is unknown. J gave up 6 bases and V 5 bases, and 8 bases lay outside the gene matches. This CDR3 has 14 residues. Germline V gene lookup returns CDR1 LNHNV and CDR2 YYDKDF (reference sequence). One entry per CDR3 protein results from TCRdb running MiXCR on the 5' RACE reads. The data show roughly 250,000 distinct CDR3 sequences, with around 7.8% seen just once and approximately 7% held by the top ten. This sequence was found in a male donor with ankylosing spondylitis or in good health (not recorded which). Sample: blood, either unsorted or a sorted T cell fraction (not recorded which). The chain couples TRBV15 to TRBJ2-7, with 9 bases aligning to TRBD1. The CDR3 protein is CATSQGQGSPEQYF. The CDR3 DNA reads TGTGCCACCAGCCAAGGACAGGGGAGTCCCGAGCAGTACTTC.